Each of the 21 T cell receptor beta chains below was sequenced from the same sample in a study of blood T cell repertoires in COVID-19 (dated by TCRdb to the early 2020s). Library preparation was by the immunoSEQ multiplex PCR assay. TCRdb's version of the immuneACCESS table is confined to in-frame rearrangements and falls short of the full clone set. An unresolved V gene accounts for under half of the shortfall where checked; the remainder is of unknown origin. This sample lists 90,000 to 150,000 clones; about 79% were detected once. The top ten hold around 4.1% of the sample. The sample taken for sequencing was peripheral blood. The receptors were sampled from a woman aged 80 or older with acute or convalescent COVID-19.

The rearrangement joins TRBV19 to TRBJ1-4; possibly TRBD1 for D (6 bases). Trimming removed 4 bases at V and 4 bases at J, with 13 bases between. Germline lookup yields CDR1 LNHDA and CDR2 SQIVND (reference sequence). This CDR3 has 15 residues. The CDR3, as DNA: TGTGCCAGTAGTACCACAGGGAAGCTTAATGAAAAACTGTTTTTT. As protein: CASSTTGKLNEKLFF.

The V and J genes are TRBV3-1 (or the pseudogene TRBV3-2) and TRBJ1-1, with TRBD1 matching over 7 bases. Looked up from germline, CDR1 is LGHDT and CDR2 is YNNKEL (reference sequence). There are 16 residues in the CDR3. Trimming cost V 0 bases and J 1 base; bases outside gene matches: 5. CDR3 sequence (DNA): TGTGCCAGCAGCCAAGAGAGGGGGCGCGGGAACACTGAAGCTTTCTTT. Encoded protein: CASSQERGRGNTEAFF.

In its sample, this clone was seen a few times. The rearrangement joins TRBV30 to TRBJ1-3; D is uncertain. This CDR3 has 13 residues. CDR1 and CDR2 from the germline V gene are GTSNPN and SVGIG (reference sequence). The ends were cut back, 3 bases at V and 0 bases at J, with 6 bases in the middle. CDR3 in amino acids: CAWSAGSGNTIYF. CDR3 coding DNA: TGTGCCTGGAGCGCGGGCTCTGGAAACACCATATATTTT.

This chain uses TRBV28 with TRBJ2-5, with 8 bases matching TRBD2. Germline assignment: CDR1 MDHEN and CDR2 SYDVKM. Losses at the gene ends were 7 bases for V and 4 bases for J; bases not matched to a gene: 11. This CDR3 contains 15 residues. The CDR3 nucleotides are TGTGCCAGCACCCGGGGGGGGTCCGGACCAGAGACCCAGTACTTC. As protein: CASTRGGSGPETQYF.

The chain joins TRBV9 to TRBJ2-3; the match to TRBD2 covers 12 bases. J gave up 6 bases and V 5 bases, and 10 bases lay outside the gene matches. Germline lookup yields CDR1 SGDLS and CDR2 YYNGEE. The CDR3 covers 16 residues. The CDR3 bases are TGTGCCAGCAGTGAGACTAGCGGGAGATTCCACGATACGCAGTATTTT. This encodes CASSETSGRFHDTQYF. Full variable domain (remainder filled in from reference TRBV9 and TRBJ2-3): DSGVTQTPKHLITATGQRVTLRCSPRSGDLSVYWYQQSLDQGLQFLIQYYNGEERAKGNILERFSAQQFPDLHSELNLSSLELGDSALYFCASSETSGRFHDTQYFGPGTRLTVL.

The chain uses TRBV6-5 and TRBJ1-2; no clear D gene. This CDR3 is 13 amino acids long. Germline lookup yields CDR1 MNHEY and CDR2 SVGAGI. V lost 6 bases to trimming and J lost 2 bases, with 10 bases between them. The CDR3 protein is CASSYLRNYGYTF. The CDR3 region has the DNA TGTGCCAGCAGCTACCTACGAAACTATGGCTACACCTTC.

The V call is TRBV7-8, the J call TRBJ1-2, with D perhaps TRBD1 (5 bases). Germline V gives CDR1 SGHVS, CDR2 FQNEAQ. Trimming shortened V by 7 bases and J by 2 bases, and 17 bases separated the two germline ends. The CDR3 has 15 amino acids. CDR3 region: CASTRGADGNYGYTF. The CDR3 DNA follows: TGTGCCAGCACCCGTGGGGCCGACGGAAACTATGGCTACACCTTC.

The chain is built from TRBV18 and TRBJ1-2; D may be TRBD1 (6 bases). This CDR3 has 16 residues. Between the trimmed V and J ends, which lost 3 bases and 2 bases, there was a span of 16 bases. CDR1 and CDR2 (germline): KGHSH, LQKENI. CDR3 protein: CASSPPPQGQNYGYTF. The DNA of the CDR3 is TGTGCCAGCTCACCCCCTCCCCAGGGGCAGAACTATGGCTACACCTTC.

This clone was counted once. J is TRBJ1-1 and V is TRBV19; D is perhaps TRBD1 (5 bases). Germline V CDR1 and CDR2: LNHDA, SQIVND (reference sequence). The germline V and J ends were trimmed by 1 base and 1 base, with 7 bases remaining between them. This CDR3 spans 14 amino acids. CDR3 in DNA: TGTGCCAGTAGTATAGGGGACTCGAACACTGAAGCTTTCTTT. Amino acids: CASSIGDSNTEAFF.

The rearrangement links TRBV28 to TRBJ1-4; D may be TRBD1 (5 bases). There are 14 residues in the CDR3. Trimming removed 2 bases at V and 8 bases at J, with 12 bases between. CDR1 and CDR2 (germline): MDHEN, SYDVKM. The CDR3 sequence is CASSLSRVEEKLFF. The DNA of the CDR3 is TGTGCCAGCAGTTTAAGCAGGGTGGAGGAAAAACTGTTTTTT.

The chain couples TRBV5-4 to TRBJ2-5; 7 nucleotides line up with TRBD2. J was trimmed by 1 base and V by 6 bases; bases with no gene match: 9. From germline, CDR1 is SGHNT and CDR2 YYREEE (reference sequence). The CDR3 totals 15 residues. The CDR3 DNA is TGTGCCAGCACCCCATGGAGCGGGGCCCAAGAGACCCAGTACTTC. Its protein product is CASTPWSGAQETQYF. The complete variable domain, with remaining parts taken from reference TRBV5-4 and TRBJ2-5, reads ETGVTQSPTHLIKTRGQQVTLRCSSQSGHNTVSWYQQALGQGPQFIFQYYREEENGRGNFPPRFSGLQFPNYSSELNVNALELDDSALYLCASTPWSGAQETQYFGPGTRLLVL.

The V and J genes are TRBV9 and TRBJ1-6; D is possibly TRBD1 (5 bases). CDR3 length: 14 residues. Deletions cut 0 bases from V and 6 bases from J, with 7 bases between. From germline, CDR1 is SGDLS and CDR2 YYNGEE. The CDR3 DNA sequence: TGTGCCAGCAGCGTAGTGGACATTAATTCACCCCTCCACTTT. This sequence encodes CASSVVDINSPLHF.

This clone appeared a single time. The chain is built from TRBV27 and TRBJ2-1; 15 positions match TRBD2. The CDR3 contains 14 residues. The junction had 1 base not matched to a gene; V was cut back by 6 bases and J by 7 bases. The V gene's germline CDR1 is MNHEY and CDR2 SMNVEV (reference sequence). CDR3 residues: CASRGLAGGNEQFF. The DNA for the CDR3 is TGTGCCAGCAGGGGACTAGCGGGAGGTAATGAGCAGTTCTTC.

The J gene is TRBJ1-2, the V gene TRBV5-1, with 7 bases aligning to TRBD1. The V gene's germline CDR1 is SGHRS and CDR2 YFSETQ. This CDR3 has 13 residues. The junction had 7 bases not matched to a gene; V was cut back by 3 bases and J by 8 bases. The CDR3 bases are TGCGCCAGCAGCTCCGACAGGGTAGTAGGCTACACCTTC. Amino acid sequence: CASSSDRVVGYTF.

The chain links TRBV27 to TRBJ1-1; no firm D call. Trimming stripped 3 bases from V and 0 bases from J, with 8 bases between. CDR1 and CDR2 from the germline V gene are MNHEY and SMNVEV (reference sequence). This CDR3 has 14 amino acids. The CDR3 sequence is CASSLWAMNTEAFF. In nucleotides, the CDR3 is TGTGCCAGCAGTTTGTGGGCTATGAACACTGAAGCTTTCTTT.

This rearrangement joins TRBV4-3 to TRBJ2-3; 7 bases match TRBD2. The CDR3 sequence is 17 residues long. The germline gives CDR1 LGHNA, CDR2 YSLEER. V trimming: 1 base; J trimming: 1 base; junction bases outside the gene matches: 8. The CDR3 DNA reads TGCGCCAGCAGCCAAGGGGTGGGGGGGAGTGGCACAGATACGCAGTATTTT. Translation: CASSQGVGGSGTDTQYF.

The CDR3, as DNA: TGTGCCAGCAGACAGGGGGCGGGGTTCTCTGGGGCCAACGTCCTGACTTTC. Translating it yields CASRQGAGFSGANVLTF. The chain is built from TRBV3-1 (or the pseudogene TRBV3-2) and TRBJ2-6; 9 nucleotides agree with TRBD1. With 6 bases clipped from V and 0 bases from J, the junction kept 6 bases outside the gene matches. CDR1 is LGHDT, CDR2 YNNKEL, per germline (reference sequence). CDR3 length equals 17 residues.

In this sample, this clone turned up once. J is TRBJ2-7 and V is TRBV11-1; 8 nucleotides line up with TRBD1. Losses at the gene ends were 1 base for V and 4 bases for J; bases not matched to a gene: 3. The CDR3 length is 14 residues. CDR1 and CDR2 (germline): SGHAT, FQDESV (reference sequence). The chain's CDR3 is CASSLGTGNYEQYF. CDR3 DNA sequence: TGTGCCAGCAGCTTAGGGACAGGGAATTACGAGCAGTACTTC.

The chain uses TRBV4-3 and TRBJ1-4, with TRBD1 matching over 10 bases. The germline V gene has CDR1 LGHNA and CDR2 YSLEER. The CDR3 runs to 15 residues. Trimming at V came to 1 base and at J to 6 bases, leaving 2 bases not matched to a gene. The CDR3 is CASSQGDRGHEKLFF. Here the CDR3 DNA reads TGCGCCAGCAGCCAAGGCGACAGGGGGCATGAAAAACTGTTTTTT.

J is TRBJ2-5 and V is TRBV19; TRBD1 agrees at 9 bases. J was trimmed by 0 bases and V by 5 bases; bases with no gene match: 13. Looked up from germline, CDR1 is LNHDA and CDR2 is SQIVND (reference sequence). CDR3 length equals 18 residues. The CDR3 protein is CASSSSAAGTGYQETQYF. DNA of the CDR3: TGTGCCAGTAGTTCCTCGGCTGCCGGGACAGGGTACCAAGAGACCCAGTACTTC.

J is TRBJ1-4 and V is TRBV18, with D possibly matching TRBD1 (5 bases). The length of the CDR3 is 14 residues. CDR1 KGHSH and CDR2 LQKENI come from the germline V gene. Trimming stripped 0 bases from V and 6 bases from J, with 8 bases between. CDR3 nucleotides: TGTGCCAGCTCACCACCGACAGATTATGAAAAACTGTTTTTT. Its protein product is CASSPPTDYEKLFF.